The rows below give T cell receptor beta chains drawn from one sample of a study of CD8 T cells in Susac syndrome. One entry per CDR3 protein results from TCRdb running MiXCR on the immunoSEQ multiplex PCR reads. Of around 270,000 distinct CDR3 sequences in the sample, approximately 91% were seen once. The sample consisted of CD8+ T cells from PBMCs. These TCRs come from a human donor with multiple sclerosis. CDR3s include the opening cysteine and the closing phenylalanine or tryptophan. D genes are given only for firm matches. Rows may omit the clone size; those that give it use once, few, many or a size class.

abundance	v_gene	d_gene	j_gene	CDR3nt	CDR3aa
NA	TRBV5-1	NA	TRBJ2-7	TGCGCCAGCAGCTTGGCCCAGATGGGGTACGAGCAGTACTTC	CASSLAQMGYEQYF
NA	TRBV24-1	NA	TRBJ1-1	TGTGCCACCAGTGATTTGGAGGGCTCTGAAGCTTTCTTT	CATSDLEGSEAFF
NA	TRBV10-3	NA	TRBJ2-1	TGTGCCATCAGTGAGTCTCCGGGAGTGGAGCAGTTCTTC	CAISESPGVEQFF
NA	TRBV28	TRBD1	TRBJ1-4	TGTGCCAGCAGTTTCAGGCAGGGGGGAACTAATGAAAAACTGTTTTTT	CASSFRQGGTNEKLFF
NA	TRBV20-1	TRBD1	TRBJ1-1	TGCAGTGCCAGGGGACAGGGGGGTGAGACTGAAGCTTTCTTT	CSARGQGGETEAFF
NA	TRBV29-1	TRBD2	TRBJ2-2	TGCAGCGCCGTGACTAGCGGGAGTGTCGCCGGGGAGCTGTTTTTT	CSAVTSGSVAGELFF
once	TRBV20-1	TRBD2	TRBJ2-1	TGCAGTGCTAGGACTAGCGAGTCACACAATGAGCAGTTCTTC	CSARTSESHNEQFF
NA	TRBV7-8	NA	TRBJ2-1	TGTGCCAGCAGCTTATATCCAGGCACCTACAATGAGCAGTTCTTC	CASSLYPGTYNEQFF
NA	TRBV28	NA	TRBJ2-1	TGTGCCAGCAGTTCCTTGTCGGGGGGCCGCCACAATGAGCAGTTCTTC	CASSSLSGGRHNEQFF
NA	TRBV24-1	NA	TRBJ2-7	TGTGCCACCAGTGATCGGACAGACTACGAGCAGTACTTC	CATSDRTDYEQYF
NA	TRBV2	NA	TRBJ1-5	TGTGCCAGCACTACAGGGAGGGGGTATAGCAATCAGCCCCAGCATTTT	CASTTGRGYSNQPQHF
NA	TRBV19	NA	TRBJ2-1	TGTGCCAGTGCCCACAATGAGCAGTTCTTC	CASAHNEQFF
NA	TRBV6-1	TRBD2	TRBJ2-3	TGTGCCAGCAGAGTAGCGGGGGGCACAGATACGCAGTATTTT	CASRVAGGTDTQYF
NA	TRBV12-3/TRBV12-4	NA	TRBJ1-4	TGTGCCAGCAGTTTCTGGGATAATGAAAAACTGTTTTTT	CASSFWDNEKLFF
NA	TRBV4-1	TRBD1	TRBJ1-5	TGCGCCAGCAGCCAAAAACAGGGGGATCAGCCCCAGCATTTT	CASSQKQGDQPQHF
NA	TRBV28	NA	TRBJ2-1	TGTGCCAGCAGTTTCGATCGGGGACCCCAGCAGTTCTTC	CASSFDRGPQQFF
few	TRBV30	TRBD2	TRBJ2-7	TGTGCCTGTATGGGGCGGGGGTCCTACGAGCAGTACTTC	CACMGRGSYEQYF
NA	TRBV28	NA	TRBJ2-1	TGTGCCAGCAGTTTTCCACAGGTATCCTACAATGAGCAGTTCTTC	CASSFPQVSYNEQFF
NA	TRBV20-1	NA	TRBJ1-2	TGCAGTGCTAGGGGGACACAAGCTAACTATGGCTACACCTTC	CSARGTQANYGYTF
NA	TRBV10-3	TRBD2	TRBJ2-1	TGTGCCATCAGGGACCCTAACAGGGAAACTAGCGGGCAGCGAGACTACAATGAGCAGTTCTTC	CAIRDPNRETSGQRDYNEQFF
NA	TRBV27	TRBD1	TRBJ2-7	TGTGCCAGCAGTTGGCAGGGGGCACACGAGCAGTACTTC	CASSWQGAHEQYF
NA	TRBV11-3	TRBD1	TRBJ2-1	TGTGCCAGCAGCTTCGGGACAGACCCAGATGAGCAGTTCTTC	CASSFGTDPDEQFF
NA	TRBV19	NA	TRBJ2-1	TGTGCCACCTCGGACACCTCCTACAATGAGCAGTTCTTC	CATSDTSYNEQFF
NA	TRBV19	TRBD1	TRBJ2-3	TGTGCCAGTAGTAGGGGACAGAGCACAGATACGCAGTATTTT	CASSRGQSTDTQYF
NA	TRBV4-1	NA	TRBJ2-7	TGCGCCAGCAGCCAAGTACAGCTGTACGAGCAGTACTTC	CASSQVQLYEQYF
NA	TRBV16	TRBD1	TRBJ2-2	TGTGCCAGCAGCCAATCGACAGGGGGCAACACCGGGGAGCTGTTTTTT	CASSQSTGGNTGELFF
NA	TRBV20-1	NA	TRBJ2-5	TGCAGTGCAGCTAGCGAACAAGAGACCCAGTACTTC	CSAASEQETQYF
NA	TRBV7-2	TRBD2	TRBJ2-3	TGTGCCAGCAGCGGACTAGTAAGAGTAGATATGCAGTATTTT	CASSGLVRVDMQYF
NA	TRBV28	TRBD1	TRBJ1-4	TGTGCCAGCAAACAGGGGGCCTTTAATGAAAAACTGTTTTTT	CASKQGAFNEKLFF
NA	TRBV15	NA	TRBJ2-1	TGTGCCACCAGCAGAGATTCGGGATTAAGCTCCTACAATGAGCAGTTCTTC	CATSRDSGLSSYNEQFF
NA	TRBV30	TRBD1	TRBJ2-5	TGTGCCTGGAGTGCGGTGGGACAGGACAACAAGAGATTATACTTC	CAWSAVGQDNKRLYF
once	TRBV2	TRBD1	TRBJ2-1	TGTGCCAGCCCTGGACAGGGGGCGTACAATGAGCAGTTCTTC	CASPGQGAYNEQFF
NA	TRBV4-1	NA	TRBJ2-7	TGCGCCAGCAGCCAAGGGACAGTCCCCTACGAGCAGTACTTC	CASSQGTVPYEQYF
once	TRBV6-5	NA	TRBJ2-4	TGTGCCAGCAGAGACTTGGACAAAAACATTCAGTACTTC	CASRDLDKNIQYF
NA	TRBV4-1	NA	TRBJ1-4	TGCGCCAGCAGCCAAGGGGTGGGGAAAGAAAAACTGTTTTTT	CASSQGVGKEKLFF
once	TRBV28	TRBD2	TRBJ2-7	TGTGCCAGCAGTCCCCGGGGGGGGAAGTCCTACGAGCAGTACTTC	CASSPRGGKSYEQYF
once	TRBV4-3	NA	TRBJ2-5	TGCGCCAGCAGCCGGTGGGAGGACCGCACAGCGGAGACCCAGTACTTC	CASSRWEDRTAETQYF
once	TRBV30	TRBD2	TRBJ2-2	TGTGCCTGGAGTCCAGCGGGAGGGAACACCGGGGAGCTGTTTTTT	CAWSPAGGNTGELFF
NA	TRBV14	NA	TRBJ1-5	TGTGCCAGCAGCCAAGATCTAGACACAAGACATAGCAATCAGCCCCAGCATTTT	CASSQDLDTRHSNQPQHF
NA	TRBV5-1	TRBD1	TRBJ2-1	TGTGCCAGCAGCTTGACAGGGTCCAATGAGCAGTTCTTC	CASSLTGSNEQFF
NA	TRBV25-1	TRBD1	TRBJ2-5	TGTGCCAGCAGTGAAACCCGTCAGGGGGCTAGGGAGACCCAGTACTTC	CASSETRQGARETQYF
NA	TRBV6-5	NA	TRBJ1-1	TGTGCCAGCAAGGCAGGTATGAACACTGAAGCTTTCTTT	CASKAGMNTEAFF
NA	TRBV12-3/TRBV12-4	NA	TRBJ1-5	TGTGCCAGCAGTTCAGGGGTTCAGCCCCAGCATTTT	CASSSGVQPQHF
NA	TRBV19	TRBD2	TRBJ2-2	TGTGCCAGTAGTATATTGGCTAGCGGGAACACCGGGGAGCTGTTTTTT	CASSILASGNTGELFF
NA	TRBV19	TRBD2	TRBJ2-7	TGTGCCAGTCGGGGGGGCTACGAGCAGTACTTC	CASRGGYEQYF
NA	TRBV7-6	NA	TRBJ2-3	TGTGCCAGCAGCCCCGACAGAGGGACAGATACGCAGTATTTT	CASSPDRGTDTQYF
NA	TRBV7-6	NA	TRBJ2-6	TGTGCCAGCAGCCCGGCGGAGGCACACTCTGGGGCCAACGTCCTGACTTTC	CASSPAEAHSGANVLTF
NA	TRBV6-5	NA	TRBJ1-4	TGTGCCAGCAGTCCCGACCGCGTCCGTGAAAAACTGTTTTTT	CASSPDRVREKLFF
NA	TRBV7-8	NA	TRBJ1-5	TGTGCCAGCAGCTTAGCGTACAATCAGCCCCAGCATTTT	CASSLAYNQPQHF
NA	TRBV5-5	TRBD1	TRBJ2-2	TGTGCCAGCAGCTTGGCGGGACAGGGCGCCCCCGGGGAGCTGTTTTTT	CASSLAGQGAPGELFF
few	TRBV27	NA	TRBJ2-5	TGTGCCAGCGGGGGAACTAATCAAGAGACCCAGTACTTC	CASGGTNQETQYF
NA	TRBV9	NA	TRBJ1-6	TGTGCCAGCAGCGACAGCACCTATAATTCACCCCTCCACTTT	CASSDSTYNSPLHF
NA	TRBV12-3/TRBV12-4	TRBD1	TRBJ2-7	TGTGCCAGCACCTTGGGGGGGACAGGGGTGTACGAGCAGTACTTC	CASTLGGTGVYEQYF
NA	TRBV5-1	TRBD1	TRBJ1-5	TGCGCCAGCAGCTGGACAGGGGCCCAGCCCCAGCATTTT	CASSWTGAQPQHF
NA	TRBV7-9	NA	TRBJ1-2	TGTGCCAGCAGCTTAGCAGTAACGGAGCCGGGATGGAGACACTATGGCTACACCTTC	CASSLAVTEPGWRHYGYTF
NA	TRBV28	NA	TRBJ2-7	TGTGCCAGCAGTTTACGCGTAAGGTCCTACGAGCAGTACTTC	CASSLRVRSYEQYF
NA	TRBV15	TRBD1	TRBJ2-5	TGTGCCACCAGCGGCCCCTTCGGGACAGCTCAAGAGACCCAGTACTTC	CATSGPFGTAQETQYF
NA	TRBV28	NA	TRBJ2-3	TGTGCCAGCACCCCTTTGGTGGCAGGGTTGACAGATACGCAGTATTTT	CASTPLVAGLTDTQYF
NA	TRBV5-1	NA	TRBJ2-1	TGCGCCAGCAGCCAGAGGGGCGGAAATAGCTCCTACAATGAGCAGTTCTTC	CASSQRGGNSSYNEQFF
NA	TRBV29-1	NA	TRBJ2-7	TGCAGCGTCGTTGACAGTTCCTACGAGCAGTACTTC	CSVVDSSYEQYF